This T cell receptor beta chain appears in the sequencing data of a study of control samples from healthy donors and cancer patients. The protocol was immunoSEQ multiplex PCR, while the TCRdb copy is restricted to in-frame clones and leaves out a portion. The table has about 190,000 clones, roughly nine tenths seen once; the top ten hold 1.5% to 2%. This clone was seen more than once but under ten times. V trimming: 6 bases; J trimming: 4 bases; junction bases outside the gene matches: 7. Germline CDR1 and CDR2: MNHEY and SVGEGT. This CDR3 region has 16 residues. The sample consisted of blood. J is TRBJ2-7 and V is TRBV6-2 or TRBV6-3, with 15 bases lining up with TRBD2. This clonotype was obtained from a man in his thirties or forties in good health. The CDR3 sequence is CASSLRTSGGAYEQYF. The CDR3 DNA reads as TGTGCCAGCAGCCTCCGGACTAGCGGGGGGGCTTACGAGCAGTACTTC.